This T cell receptor (beta chain) was sequenced during a study of cytomegalovirus exposure and HLA in healthy donors. Study background: There were some 120 million unique TCR beta sequences, drawn from some 180 million T cells, in an earlier analysis.

Whole-study findings and limits: As a later analysis showed, several of the most significant clusters appeared to be linked to common viral pathogens. Researchers had no immune exposure information except CMV serostatus available.

As to this clone: Its target is unknown.

Researchers ran the PCR with 60 Vbeta and 13 Jbeta primers. This table comes from immunoSEQ multiplex PCR, and its TCRdb copy is limited to in-frame clones, with some not included. This table has about 150,000 clones, approximately 71% appearing once. V lost 6 bases and J 4 bases, leaving 12 bases between the germline ends. The CDR3 covers 14 residues. The germline gives CDR1 MNHEY, CDR2 SMNVEV (reference sequence). This chain connects TRBV27 to TRBJ2-2, with a weak D call TRBD1 (6 bases). The TCR sequence derives from a man aged 30 to 45 in good health and CMV-seropositive. The sample taken for sequencing was PBMCs. The CDR3 region has the DNA TGTGCCAGCAGCCCAGGGGTAGGCACCGGGGAGCTGTTTTTT. Translation gives CASSPGVGTGELFF.